This TCR beta chain is from a study of cytomegalovirus exposure and HLA in healthy donors. In the case of this clone: As yet, its antigen is unknown.

Study-level points and caveats: Later analysis suggested most CMV-associated TCR beta chains were HLA-restricted.

CDR1 and CDR2 (germline): MNHEY, SMNVEV (reference sequence). V trimming: 3 bases; J trimming: 14 bases; junction bases outside the gene matches: 7. The CDR3 is made up of 12 amino acids. Primers for the PCR totalled 60 Vbeta and 13 Jbeta. Original methodology: Later, 75 million to 100 million unique TCR beta chains were counted in an analysis, and around 11 million of them were shared. The protocol was immunoSEQ multiplex PCR, while the TCRdb copy is restricted to in-frame clones and leaves out a portion. From that table come the V and J calls and clone size; the DNA was used to work out D and trimming. The table records around 140,000 clones, approximately 80% of them present only once.

This chain connects TRBV27 to TRBJ2-1; TRBD2 matches 7 bases. Specimen: PBMCs. The clonotype was recovered from a woman aged 40 to 50 in good health and CMV-seropositive. The CDR3: CASSFRGENEFF. CDR3 bases: TGTGCCAGCAGTTTTCGGGGGGAAAATGAGTTCTTC.